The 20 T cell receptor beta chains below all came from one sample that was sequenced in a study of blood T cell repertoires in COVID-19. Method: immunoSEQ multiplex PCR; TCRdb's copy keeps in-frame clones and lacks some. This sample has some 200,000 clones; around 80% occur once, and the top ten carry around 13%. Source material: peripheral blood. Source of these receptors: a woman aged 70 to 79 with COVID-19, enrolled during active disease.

The CDR3 nucleotides are TGTGCCAGCAGTTACCAAGCCGGGACAGGTGAAAAACTGTTTTTT. Translation gives CASSYQAGTGEKLFF. V gene TRBV6-6 combines with J gene TRBJ1-4; 8 positions match TRBD1. The trim removed 2 bases at V and 7 bases at J, leaving 6 bases unmatched. CDR3 length: 15 amino acids. Per the germline V gene, CDR1 is MNHNY and CDR2 is SVGAGI (reference sequence).

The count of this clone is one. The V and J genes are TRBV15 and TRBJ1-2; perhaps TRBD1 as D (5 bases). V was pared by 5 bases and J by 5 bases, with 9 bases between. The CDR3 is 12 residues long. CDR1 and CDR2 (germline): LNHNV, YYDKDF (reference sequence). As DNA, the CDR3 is TGTGCCACCAGCCAAAGGGGTTATGGCTACACCTTC. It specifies CATSQRGYGYTF.

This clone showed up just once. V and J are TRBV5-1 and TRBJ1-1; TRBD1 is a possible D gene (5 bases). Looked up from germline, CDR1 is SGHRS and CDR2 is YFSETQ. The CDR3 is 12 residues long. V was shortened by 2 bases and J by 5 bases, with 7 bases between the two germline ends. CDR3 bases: TGCGCCAGCAGCTTTTCAGGGACTGAAGCTTTCTTT. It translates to CASSFSGTEAFF.

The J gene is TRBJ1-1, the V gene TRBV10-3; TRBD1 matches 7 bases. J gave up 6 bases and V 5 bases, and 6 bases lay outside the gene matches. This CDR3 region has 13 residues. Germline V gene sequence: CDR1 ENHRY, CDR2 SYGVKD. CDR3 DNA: TGTGCCATCAGTAGGCAGGGGGATGCTGAAGCTTTCTTT. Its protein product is CAISRQGDAEAFF.

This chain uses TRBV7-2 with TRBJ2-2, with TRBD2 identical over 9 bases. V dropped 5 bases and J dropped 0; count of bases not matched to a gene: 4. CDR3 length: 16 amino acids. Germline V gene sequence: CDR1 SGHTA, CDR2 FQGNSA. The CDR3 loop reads CASSRGLAANTGELFF. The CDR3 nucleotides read TGTGCCAGCAGCCGGGGACTAGCTGCGAACACCGGGGAGCTGTTTTTT.

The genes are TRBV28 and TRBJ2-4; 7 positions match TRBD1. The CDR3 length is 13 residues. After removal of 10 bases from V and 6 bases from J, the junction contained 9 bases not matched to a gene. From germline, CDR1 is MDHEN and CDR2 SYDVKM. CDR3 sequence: CATRQGMGNIQYF. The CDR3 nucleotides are TGTGCCACACGACAGGGTATGGGAAACATTCAGTACTTC. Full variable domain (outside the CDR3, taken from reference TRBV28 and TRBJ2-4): DVKVTQSSRYLVKRTGEKVFLECVQDMDHENMFWYRQDPGLGLRLIYFSYDVKMKEKGDIPEGYSVSREKKERFSLILESASTNQTSMYLCATRQGMGNIQYFGAGTRLSVL.

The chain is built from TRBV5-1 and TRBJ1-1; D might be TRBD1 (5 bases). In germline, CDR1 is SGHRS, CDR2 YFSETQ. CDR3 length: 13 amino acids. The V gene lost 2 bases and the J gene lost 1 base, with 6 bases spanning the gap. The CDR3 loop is CASSFGQNTEAFF. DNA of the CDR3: TGCGCCAGCAGCTTCGGACAGAACACTGAAGCTTTCTTT.

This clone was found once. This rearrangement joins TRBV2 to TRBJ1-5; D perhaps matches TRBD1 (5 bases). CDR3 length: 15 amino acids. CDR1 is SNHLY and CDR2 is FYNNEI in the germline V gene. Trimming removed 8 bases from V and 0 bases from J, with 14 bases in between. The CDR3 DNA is TGTGCCAGCGTTCGGGGGGTGGGTAGCAATCAGCCCCAGCATTTT. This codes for CASVRGVGSNQPQHF.

The CDR3 protein is CASSEEQGANSPLHF. In DNA form, the CDR3 reads TGTGCCAGCAGTGAAGAACAGGGGGCGAATTCACCCCTCCACTTT. The chain has TRBV2 and TRBJ1-6; the match to TRBD1 covers 9 bases. Losses at the gene ends were 1 base for V and 7 bases for J; bases not matched to a gene: 2. Germline CDR1 reads SNHLY; CDR2 reads FYNNEI. The CDR3 covers 15 residues.

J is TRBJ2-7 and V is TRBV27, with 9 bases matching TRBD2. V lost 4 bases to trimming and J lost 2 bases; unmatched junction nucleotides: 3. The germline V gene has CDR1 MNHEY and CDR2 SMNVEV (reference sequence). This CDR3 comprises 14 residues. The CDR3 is CASSYKREAYEQYF. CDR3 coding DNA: TGTGCCAGCAGTTATAAGCGGGAGGCCTACGAGCAGTACTTC.

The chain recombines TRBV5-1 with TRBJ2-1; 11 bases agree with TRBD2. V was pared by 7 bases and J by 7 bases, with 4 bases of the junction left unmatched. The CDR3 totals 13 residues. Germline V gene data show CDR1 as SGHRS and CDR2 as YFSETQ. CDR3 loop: CASGLAGGNEQFF. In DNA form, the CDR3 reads TGCGCCAGCGGGCTAGCGGGAGGAAATGAGCAGTTCTTC. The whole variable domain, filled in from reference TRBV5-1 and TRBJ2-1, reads KAGVTQTPRYLIKTRGQQVTLSCSPISGHRSVSWYQQTPGQGLQFLFEYFSETQRNKGNFPGRFSGRQFSNSRSEMNVSTLELGDSALYLCASGLAGGNEQFFGPGTRLTVL.

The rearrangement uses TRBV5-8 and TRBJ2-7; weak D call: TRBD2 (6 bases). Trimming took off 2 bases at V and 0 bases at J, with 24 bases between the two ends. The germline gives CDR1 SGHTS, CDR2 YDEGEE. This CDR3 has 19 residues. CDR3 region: CASSFGGSKGLLSSYEQYV. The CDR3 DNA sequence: TGTGCCAGCAGCTTCGGAGGGTCTAAGGGGCTCTTAAGCTCCTACGAGCAGTACGTC.

The CDR3 region is CASSDMRAPDTQYF. CDR3 bases: TGTGCCAGCAGTGATATGAGGGCGCCGGATACGCAGTATTTT. V is TRBV28 and J is TRBJ2-3; a weak D match, TRBD2 (5 bases). Trimming pared 5 bases from V and 6 bases from J, leaving 15 bases between. The CDR3 length is 14 residues. Germline lookup yields CDR1 MDHEN and CDR2 SYDVKM.

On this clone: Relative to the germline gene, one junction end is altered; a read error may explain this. The CDR3 bases are TGTGCCAGCAGCCAGCAGCAGGGCTACGGGCAGTACTTC. It specifies CASSQQQGYGQYF. The chain uses TRBV14 and TRBJ2-7; D may be TRBD1 (5 bases). This CDR3 is 13 amino acids long. In germline, CDR1 is SGHDN, CDR2 FVKESK.

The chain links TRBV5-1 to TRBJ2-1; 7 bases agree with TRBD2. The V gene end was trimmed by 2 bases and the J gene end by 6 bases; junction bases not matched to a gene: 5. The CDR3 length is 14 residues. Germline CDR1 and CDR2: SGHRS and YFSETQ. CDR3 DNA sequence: TGCGCCAGCAGCTTAGGACTAGATGGCAATGAGCAGTTCTTC. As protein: CASSLGLDGNEQFF.

CDR3 loop: CASSSRYGYTF. Here the CDR3 DNA reads TGTGCCAGCAGTTCACGGTATGGCTACACCTTC. V gene TRBV28 combines with J gene TRBJ1-2; D not resolved. The CDR3 has 11 amino acids. Germline lookup yields CDR1 MDHEN and CDR2 SYDVKM. V lost 4 bases, J lost 5 bases, and 5 bases lay in between.

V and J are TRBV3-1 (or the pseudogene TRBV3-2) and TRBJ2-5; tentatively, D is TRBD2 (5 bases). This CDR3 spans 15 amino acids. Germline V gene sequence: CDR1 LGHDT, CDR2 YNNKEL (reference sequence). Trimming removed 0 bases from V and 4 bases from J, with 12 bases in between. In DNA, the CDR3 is TGTGCCAGCAGCCAAGAAGCGGTAAGACGAGAGACCCAGTACTTC. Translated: CASSQEAVRRETQYF.

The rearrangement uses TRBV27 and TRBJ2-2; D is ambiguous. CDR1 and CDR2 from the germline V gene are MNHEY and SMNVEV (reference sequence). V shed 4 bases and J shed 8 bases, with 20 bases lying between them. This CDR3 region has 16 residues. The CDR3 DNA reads TGTGCCAGCAGTTCCTCTTATCCGAGGATCACGGGGGAGCTGTTTTTT. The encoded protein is CASSSSYPRITGELFF.

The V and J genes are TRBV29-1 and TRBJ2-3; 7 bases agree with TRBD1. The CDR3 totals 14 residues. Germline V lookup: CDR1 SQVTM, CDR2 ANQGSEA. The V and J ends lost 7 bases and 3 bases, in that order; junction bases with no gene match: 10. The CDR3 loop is CSASDRKATDTQYF. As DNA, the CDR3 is TGCAGCGCCTCGGACAGGAAAGCGACAGATACGCAGTATTTT.

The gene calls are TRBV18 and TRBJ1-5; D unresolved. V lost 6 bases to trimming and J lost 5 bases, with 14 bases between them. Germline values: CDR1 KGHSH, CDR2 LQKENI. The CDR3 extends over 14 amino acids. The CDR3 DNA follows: TGTGCCAGCTCGCCTGGGTTCGGGGATCAGCCCCAGCATTTT. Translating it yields CASSPGFGDQPQHF.